A single TCR beta chain is shown here with its context. The antigen is undetermined. Use of 60 Vbeta and 13 Jbeta primers characterized the PCR. Assay used: immunoSEQ multiplex PCR; TCRdb lists only in-frame clones, some missing. The profile covers about 150,000 clones, with around 86% appearing a single time and over 2% taken by the ten largest. The sample belongs to a study of cytomegalovirus exposure and HLA in healthy donors. Overall study findings and caveats: By HLA locus, TCR association rates varied in a later analysis, with DRB1 showing the most and HLA-C the fewest.

Trimming pared 4 bases from V and 10 bases from J, leaving 13 bases between. The length of the CDR3 is 13 residues. The V gene's germline CDR1 is MNHEY and CDR2 SMNVEV (reference sequence). The chain has TRBV27 and TRBJ1-4; D not certain. Sequencing was performed on PBMCs. The receptor's source is a male donor in good health and CMV-seronegative. This CDR3 reads CASSSPDTGKLFF. The CDR3 region has the DNA TGTGCCAGCAGTTCCCCTGATACCGGAAAACTGTTTTTT.